This record looks at one TCR beta chain sequence and its context. The same CDR3 also results from other DNA sequences found in this sample. The PCR used 60 Vbeta and 13 Jbeta primers. Only in-frame clones appear in the TCRdb table, and some are missing; sequencing was by immunoSEQ multiplex PCR. The sample contains about 250,000 clones, approximately 80% of which appear only once. This record comes from a study of cytomegalovirus exposure and HLA in healthy donors. Germline lookup yields CDR1 SGDLS and CDR2 YYNGEE. The junction had 3 bases not matched to a gene; V was cut back by 0 bases and J by 1 base. This CDR3 contains 15 residues.

This TCR derives from a girl between 2 and 10 years old in good health and CMV-seronegative. The sequenced sample was PBMCs. The V and J genes are TRBV9 and TRBJ2-7; TRBD2 agrees at 8 bases. The CDR3 sequence: CASSVGAGGSYEQYF. CDR3 coding DNA: TGTGCCAGCAGCGTAGGTGCGGGGGGTTCCTACGAGCAGTACTTC.